The rows below give T cell receptor beta chains drawn from one sample of a study of blood T cells in healthy people across ages. TCRdb reprocessed the 5' RACE reads via MiXCR and lists one record per CDR3 protein. The repertoire holds around 1.1 million distinct CDR3 sequences, with 35% to 45% as singletons. What was sequenced was blood. The receptors stem from a man between 18 and 35 years old in good health. The CDR3 runs from the conserved cysteine through the conserved F or W. Fields, in order: D gene, clone size, V gene, J gene, CDR3 protein, CDR3 DNA. D genes are given only for firm matches. The listing skips clone size in some rows; elsewhere it reads once, few, many or a size class.

d_call: TRBD1; clone_size: few; v_call: TRBV2; j_call: TRBJ1-5; cdr3_aa: CASSELQGSYQPQHF; cdr3_nt: TGTGCCAGCAGTGAATTACAGGGGTCGTATCAGCCCCAGCATTTT
d_call: TRBD2; clone_size: .; v_call: TRBV2; j_call: TRBJ2-3; cdr3_aa: CASSGGTSGNTDTQYF; cdr3_nt: TGTGCCAGCAGTGGTGGGACTAGCGGGAACACAGATACGCAGTATTTT
d_call: .; clone_size: .; v_call: TRBV5-5; j_call: TRBJ1-1; cdr3_aa: CASSPYTSTEAFF; cdr3_nt: TGTGCCAGCAGCCCTTACACGTCCACTGAAGCTTTCTTT
d_call: .; clone_size: once; v_call: TRBV10-3; j_call: TRBJ2-5; cdr3_aa: CAISGRGRDSRQETQYF; cdr3_nt: TGTGCCATCAGTGGAAGGGGTCGGGACTCTAGACAAGAGACCCAGTACTTC
d_call: .; clone_size: few; v_call: TRBV29-1; j_call: TRBJ1-1; cdr3_aa: CSAQGNAVDTEAFF; cdr3_nt: TGCAGCGCTCAGGGGAACGCTGTGGACACTGAAGCTTTCTTT
d_call: .; clone_size: .; v_call: TRBV20-1; j_call: TRBJ2-5; cdr3_aa: CSESESQETQYF; cdr3_nt: TGCAGTGAATCTGAGAGCCAAGAGACCCAGTACTTC
d_call: .; clone_size: few; v_call: TRBV29-1; j_call: TRBJ2-7; cdr3_aa: CSVVTGTNPNEQYF; cdr3_nt: TGCAGCGTTGTGACAGGGACTAATCCTAATGAGCAGTACTTC
d_call: TRBD1; clone_size: few; v_call: TRBV29-1; j_call: TRBJ1-1; cdr3_aa: CSVSQGGNTEAFF; cdr3_nt: TGCAGCGTTTCACAGGGGGGCAACACTGAAGCTTTCTTT
d_call: TRBD2; clone_size: .; v_call: TRBV5-1; j_call: TRBJ2-1; cdr3_aa: CASSFQRGAYNEQFF; cdr3_nt: TGCGCCAGCAGCTTTCAGCGGGGGGCCTACAATGAGCAGTTCTTC
d_call: .; clone_size: .; v_call: TRBV12-3/TRBV12-4; j_call: TRBJ2-5; cdr3_aa: CASSLVPLNGETQYF; cdr3_nt: TGTGCCAGCAGTTTGGTCCCCCTGAATGGAGAGACCCAGTACTTC
d_call: .; clone_size: .; v_call: TRBV5-1; j_call: TRBJ2-7; cdr3_aa: CASSVGTHYEQYF; cdr3_nt: TGCGCCAGCAGCGTTGGAACCCACTACGAGCAGTACTTC
d_call: .; clone_size: .; v_call: TRBV9; j_call: TRBJ2-7; cdr3_aa: CASSVGPQVDEQYF; cdr3_nt: TGTGCCAGCAGCGTAGGGCCCCAAGTGGATGAGCAGTACTTC
d_call: .; clone_size: many; v_call: TRBV12-3/TRBV12-4; j_call: TRBJ2-2; cdr3_aa: CASSPQGNTGELFF; cdr3_nt: TGTGCCAGCAGTCCACAGGGGAACACCGGGGAGCTGTTTTTT
d_call: .; clone_size: .; v_call: TRBV7-9; j_call: TRBJ1-2; cdr3_aa: CASSEQHFYTF; cdr3_nt: TGTGCCAGCAGCGAACAGCATTTCTACACCTTC
d_call: TRBD2; clone_size: .; v_call: TRBV4-1; j_call: TRBJ2-3; cdr3_aa: CASSPEQLAGGDTQYF; cdr3_nt: TGCGCCAGCAGCCCGGAACAACTAGCGGGGGGAGATACGCAGTATTTT
d_call: TRBD2; clone_size: .; v_call: TRBV4-1; j_call: TRBJ2-7; cdr3_aa: CTSSQVQRGGNEQYF; cdr3_nt: TGCACCAGCAGCCAAGTTCAGCGGGGGGGCAACGAGCAGTACTTC
d_call: .; clone_size: .; v_call: TRBV3-1; j_call: TRBJ1-4; cdr3_aa: CASSLGRLNEKLFF; cdr3_nt: TGTGCCAGCAGCCTAGGACGGCTTAATGAAAAACTGTTTTTT
d_call: .; clone_size: .; v_call: TRBV28; j_call: TRBJ2-5; cdr3_aa: CASSPTVGGEQYF; cdr3_nt: TGTGCCAGCAGTCCCACGGTGGGCGGTGAGCAGTACTTC
d_call: .; clone_size: .; v_call: TRBV20-1; j_call: TRBJ2-2; cdr3_aa: CSARYKGGGTGELFF; cdr3_nt: TGCAGTGCTAGATATAAGGGCGGTGGCACCGGGGAGCTGTTTTTT
d_call: TRBD1; clone_size: .; v_call: TRBV7-2; j_call: TRBJ1-1; cdr3_aa: CASRFTGGYTEAFF; cdr3_nt: TGTGCCAGCAGATTCACAGGGGGTTATACTGAAGCTTTCTTT
d_call: .; clone_size: few; v_call: TRBV4-3; j_call: TRBJ2-3; cdr3_aa: CASSQVSGHRSTDTQYF; cdr3_nt: TGCGCCAGCAGCCAAGTTTCGGGACACCGAAGCACAGATACGCAGTATTTT
d_call: .; clone_size: .; v_call: TRBV7-8; j_call: TRBJ1-5; cdr3_aa: CASSPRRVDNQPQHF; cdr3_nt: TGTGCCAGCAGCCCCAGGAGGGTTGACAATCAGCCCCAGCATTTT
d_call: .; clone_size: few; v_call: TRBV6-6; j_call: TRBJ1-2; cdr3_aa: CASLKGPDVGYTF; cdr3_nt: TGTGCCTCCCTAAAGGGCCCGGACGTGGGCTACACCTTC
d_call: TRBD2; clone_size: .; v_call: TRBV7-9; j_call: TRBJ2-2; cdr3_aa: CASSWGGPNTGELFF; cdr3_nt: TGTGCCAGCAGCTGGGGGGGACCGAACACCGGGGAGCTGTTTTTT
d_call: TRBD1; clone_size: .; v_call: TRBV7-2; j_call: TRBJ1-6; cdr3_aa: CASSSGGQGNSPLHF; cdr3_nt: TGTGCCAGCAGCTCAGGGGGACAGGGAAATTCACCCCTCCACTTT
d_call: .; clone_size: .; v_call: TRBV6-6; j_call: TRBJ2-7; cdr3_aa: CASSKGSYEQYF; cdr3_nt: TGTGCCAGCAGTAAGGGATCCTACGAGCAGTACTTC
d_call: TRBD1; clone_size: .; v_call: TRBV5-4; j_call: TRBJ2-1; cdr3_aa: CASSADRGNYNEQFF; cdr3_nt: TGTGCCAGCAGCGCCGACAGGGGGAACTACAATGAGCAGTTCTTC
d_call: .; clone_size: few; v_call: TRBV7-9; j_call: TRBJ1-1; cdr3_aa: CASSFRSTENTEAFF; cdr3_nt: TGTGCCAGCAGCTTTAGATCGACCGAGAACACTGAAGCTTTCTTT
d_call: .; clone_size: few; v_call: TRBV7-2; j_call: TRBJ2-1; cdr3_aa: CASSLGTYNNEQFF; cdr3_nt: TGTGCCAGCAGCTTAGGGACTTATAACAATGAGCAGTTCTTC
d_call: .; clone_size: few; v_call: TRBV12-5; j_call: TRBJ1-1; cdr3_aa: CASGLVREMNTEAFF; cdr3_nt: TGTGCTAGTGGTTTGGTTAGGGAAATGAACACTGAAGCTTTCTTT
d_call: TRBD1; clone_size: few; v_call: TRBV10-3; j_call: TRBJ2-3; cdr3_aa: CAISAGQGAIDTQYF; cdr3_nt: TGTGCCATCAGTGCCGGACAGGGGGCTATAGATACGCAGTATTTT
d_call: .; clone_size: .; v_call: TRBV20-1; j_call: TRBJ2-2; cdr3_aa: CSAIIGDPNTGELFF; cdr3_nt: TGCAGTGCTATCATAGGGGACCCTAACACCGGGGAGCTGTTTTTT
d_call: .; clone_size: few; v_call: TRBV12-3/TRBV12-4; j_call: TRBJ2-1; cdr3_aa: CASSSLQDRQFF; cdr3_nt: TGTGCCAGCAGTTCCTTACAGGACAGGCAGTTCTTC
d_call: TRBD1; clone_size: .; v_call: TRBV9; j_call: TRBJ2-2; cdr3_aa: CASSGGTGSGELFF; cdr3_nt: TGTGCCAGCAGCGGAGGGACAGGGTCCGGGGAGCTGTTTTTT
d_call: TRBD2; clone_size: .; v_call: TRBV20-1; j_call: TRBJ2-7; cdr3_aa: CSARFGGDEQYF; cdr3_nt: TGCAGTGCTAGATTTGGGGGGGACGAGCAGTACTTC
d_call: .; clone_size: few; v_call: TRBV7-3; j_call: TRBJ1-2; cdr3_aa: CASSFADSDGYTF; cdr3_nt: TGTGCCAGCAGCTTTGCCGACAGCGATGGCTACACCTTC
d_call: .; clone_size: few; v_call: TRBV29-1; j_call: TRBJ2-7; cdr3_aa: CSVVGQGTTYEQYF; cdr3_nt: TGCAGCGTTGTCGGGCAGGGTACCACCTACGAGCAGTACTTC
d_call: .; clone_size: .; v_call: TRBV19; j_call: TRBJ1-1; cdr3_aa: CASSRTPDTEAFF; cdr3_nt: TGTGCCAGTAGTAGGACACCGGACACTGAAGCTTTCTTT
d_call: TRBD2; clone_size: .; v_call: TRBV5-5; j_call: TRBJ2-1; cdr3_aa: CASSRGGNTYNEQFF; cdr3_nt: TGTGCCAGCAGCCGGGGGGGGAACACCTACAATGAGCAGTTCTTC
d_call: .; clone_size: .; v_call: TRBV9; j_call: TRBJ1-4; cdr3_aa: CASSVTGGNEKLFF; cdr3_nt: TGTGCCAGCAGCGTAACAGGAGGTAATGAAAAACTGTTTTTT
d_call: TRBD1; clone_size: .; v_call: TRBV7-9; j_call: TRBJ1-1; cdr3_aa: CASSSPGTGRTEAFF; cdr3_nt: TGTGCCAGCAGCTCTCCCGGGACAGGGCGTACTGAAGCTTTCTTT
d_call: .; clone_size: .; v_call: TRBV27; j_call: TRBJ1-1; cdr3_aa: CASSWVDGSSEAFF; cdr3_nt: TGTGCCAGCAGTTGGGTAGACGGAAGTTCTGAAGCTTTCTTT
d_call: TRBD2; clone_size: .; v_call: TRBV20-1; j_call: TRBJ2-5; cdr3_aa: CSPQKRGIDEQYF; cdr3_nt: TGCAGCCCTCAAAAGCGGGGTATCGATGAGCAGTACTTC
d_call: .; clone_size: once; v_call: TRBV4-3; j_call: TRBJ1-4; cdr3_aa: CASGQDSEATNEKLFF; cdr3_nt: TGCGCCAGCGGCCAAGATTCAGAGGCAACTAATGAAAAACTGTTTTTT
d_call: .; clone_size: .; v_call: TRBV20-1; j_call: TRBJ2-2; cdr3_aa: CSAEDRDTGELFF; cdr3_nt: TGCAGTGCAGAGGACCGAGACACCGGGGAGCTGTTTTTT
d_call: .; clone_size: few; v_call: TRBV28; j_call: TRBJ2-3; cdr3_aa: CASSLQSDSDTQYF; cdr3_nt: TGTGCCAGCAGTCTACAATCAGACAGCGATACGCAGTATTTT
d_call: TRBD2; clone_size: .; v_call: TRBV28; j_call: TRBJ2-3; cdr3_aa: CASSSGTSGADTQYF; cdr3_nt: TGTGCCAGCAGCTCCGGGACTAGCGGGGCGGATACGCAGTATTTT
d_call: .; clone_size: few; v_call: TRBV9; j_call: TRBJ2-6; cdr3_aa: CASSASGLSGANVLTF; cdr3_nt: TGTGCCAGCAGCGCATCAGGGCTCTCTGGGGCCAACGTCCTGACTTTC
d_call: TRBD1; clone_size: .; v_call: TRBV27; j_call: TRBJ1-2; cdr3_aa: CASSLMARGQNGYTF; cdr3_nt: TGTGCCAGCAGTTTGATGGCCAGGGGGCAAAATGGCTACACCTTC
d_call: .; clone_size: few; v_call: TRBV20-1; j_call: TRBJ2-7; cdr3_aa: CSAPLGPTSDYEQYF; cdr3_nt: TGCAGTGCTCCTCTCGGACCCACGTCCGACTACGAGCAGTACTTC
d_call: .; clone_size: few; v_call: TRBV29-1; j_call: TRBJ2-5; cdr3_aa: CSVSGLGETQYF; cdr3_nt: TGCAGCGTTTCAGGGCTTGGGGAGACCCAGTACTTC
d_call: .; clone_size: .; v_call: TRBV20-1; j_call: TRBJ2-3; cdr3_aa: CSARSGTESTDTQYF; cdr3_nt: TGCAGTGCTAGATCGGGGACGGAGAGCACAGATACGCAGTATTTT
d_call: TRBD1; clone_size: many; v_call: TRBV10-3; j_call: TRBJ2-3; cdr3_aa: CAIRNPGTGPDTQYF; cdr3_nt: TGTGCCATCAGGAATCCAGGGACAGGGCCAGATACGCAGTATTTT